This T cell receptor (beta chain) was identified in a study of technical replicates of blood from a few donors. The CDR3 spans 16 residues. The germline V and J ends were trimmed by 0 bases and 1 base, with 13 bases remaining between them. Germline-derived CDR1 and CDR2 are SGDLS and YYNGEE. Data came from immunoSEQ multiplex PCR; TCRdb stores just in-frame clones and leaves some out. The sample shows under 100,000 clones, approximately 96% of them seen only once. The sequence was obtained from a human donor in good health. The rearrangement links TRBV9 to TRBJ1-1; D gene ambiguous. Sequencing was performed on T cells isolated from PBMCs. CDR3 sequence (DNA): TGTGCCAGCAGCGTAGTAGAGGGAATAAGGAACACTGAAGCTTTCTTT. Translating it yields CASSVVEGIRNTEAFF.